One and the same sample provided the 23 T cell receptor beta chains below, sequenced in a study of shared clonotypes between healthy human individuals. TCRdb's copy holds only in-frame clones and misses some; the assay was immunoSEQ multiplex PCR. The repertoire consists of approximately 1,000,000 clones, with more than 75% occurring once and the leading ten covering about 0.52%. Sequenced: memory CD4+ T cells from PBMCs. Subset meaning: CD45RA-negative fraction. Every receptor here comes from a man younger than 30 in good health. Some clones in this sample may be carry-over from other donors' samples.

The rearrangement links TRBV19 to TRBJ1-1; D unresolved. The CDR3 contains 14 residues. The germline V and J ends were trimmed by 6 bases and 6 bases, with 17 bases remaining between them. Per germline, CDR1 LNHDA and CDR2 SQIVND (reference sequence). Written as DNA, the CDR3 is TGTGCCAGTAGCTCGAGACCAGACAACCCTGAAGCTTTCTTT. Protein sequence: CASSSRPDNPEAFF.

The genes are TRBV27 and TRBJ1-2; 8 nucleotides match TRBD1. J gave up 8 bases and V 5 bases, and 7 bases lay outside the gene matches. Per the germline V gene, CDR1 is MNHEY and CDR2 is SMNVEV (reference sequence). CDR3 length equals 13 residues. CDR3 DNA sequence: TGTGCCAGCAGTCTCCTAGGACAGGGAGGCTACACCTTC. Protein product: CASSLLGQGGYTF.

The chain couples TRBV20-1 to TRBJ2-5, with D uncertain. CDR1 and CDR2 (germline): DFQATT, SNEGSKA (reference sequence). The CDR3 covers 11 residues. Trimming removed 4 bases at V and 5 bases at J, with 8 bases between. This CDR3 is CSATASETQYF. CDR3 bases: TGCAGTGCTACCGCATCCGAGACCCAGTACTTC.

V and J are TRBV29-1 and TRBJ1-5; D gene uncertain. This CDR3 has 13 amino acids. The germline CDR1 and CDR2 sequences are SQVTM and ANQGSEA. Trimming left V 7 bases short and J 0 bases short, with 10 bases between. The chain's CDR3 is CSAGSYSNQPQHF. CDR3 bases: TGCAGCGCTGGGAGTTATAGCAATCAGCCCCAGCATTTT.

The chain couples TRBV11-2 to TRBJ2-3; weak D call: TRBD2 (6 bases). CDR3 length: 16 residues. V was clipped by 4 bases and J by 7 bases, with 21 bases between them. The germline CDR1 and CDR2 sequences are SGHAT and FQNNGV. The CDR3 is CASSYLIGAGLNTQYF. The CDR3 DNA reads as TGTGCCAGCAGCTACCTAATCGGGGCGGGGCTGAATACGCAGTATTTT.

The rearrangement joins TRBV7-9 to TRBJ1-2; D remains unclear. Germline-derived CDR1 and CDR2 are SEHNR and FQNEAQ (reference sequence). V was trimmed by 2 bases and J by 0 bases, leaving 4 bases between them. The CDR3 is made up of 13 amino acids. CDR3 nucleotide sequence: TGTGCCAGCAGCTTAACCCCTAACTATGGCTACACCTTC. It is translated as CASSLTPNYGYTF.

The chain joins TRBV27 to TRBJ2-3; tentatively, D is TRBD1 (6 bases). Germline V gene sequence: CDR1 MNHEY, CDR2 SMNVEV (reference sequence). Between the trimmed V and J ends, which lost 3 bases and 5 bases, there was a span of 12 bases. CDR3 length: 14 amino acids. This CDR3 reads CASSLLGARDTQYF. Written as DNA, the CDR3 is TGTGCCAGCAGTTTGTTGGGGGCTAGAGATACGCAGTATTTT.

The J gene is TRBJ2-5, the V gene TRBV5-6; D possibly matches TRBD1 or TRBD2 (5 bases each). Germline-derived CDR1 and CDR2 are SGHDT and YYEEEE. Trimming shortened V by 3 bases and J by 3 bases, and 12 bases separated the two germline ends. The CDR3 runs 14 residues. DNA for the CDR3: TGTGCCAGCAGCTCCGGGACCTTCAAAGAGACCCAGTACTTC. Translation gives CASSSGTFKETQYF.

The chain links TRBV5-5 to TRBJ2-7, with D perhaps matching TRBD2 (5 bases). Trimming cost V 2 bases and J 5 bases, with 17 bases left between them. Germline CDR1 is SGHKS and CDR2 is YYEKEE (reference sequence). The CDR3 is 15 amino acids. This CDR3 reads CASSLIPDSGDEQYF. DNA for the CDR3: TGTGCCAGCAGCTTAATCCCTGATTCCGGGGACGAGCAGTACTTC.

The V call is TRBV5-1, the J call TRBJ1-1; tentatively, D is TRBD1 (6 bases). The CDR3 has 12 residues. CDR1 is SGHRS, CDR2 YFSETQ, per germline. V lost 4 bases, J lost 8 bases, and 12 bases lay in between. The CDR3 here is CASSEQQGEAFF. CDR3 coding DNA: TGCGCCAGCAGCGAACAACAGGGAGAAGCTTTCTTT.

The chain links TRBV30 to TRBJ1-1; D perhaps matches TRBD1 (5 bases). Germline CDR1 reads GTSNPN; CDR2 reads SVGIG (reference sequence). The CDR3 consists of 14 residues. V lost 0 bases to trimming and J lost 0 bases, with 8 bases between them. CDR3 region: CAWSVPDMNTEAFF. The CDR3 region has the DNA TGTGCCTGGAGTGTGCCGGACATGAACACTGAAGCTTTCTTT.

The chain recombines TRBV18 with TRBJ2-4, with 16 nucleotides matching TRBD2. The CDR3 is 18 residues long. Germline assignment: CDR1 KGHSH and CDR2 LQKENI. After removal of 3 bases from V and 3 bases from J, the junction contained 5 bases not matched to a gene. The CDR3 is CASSPPGLAGGLKNIQYF. CDR3 DNA sequence: TGTGCCAGCTCACCGCCGGGACTAGCGGGAGGGCTCAAAAACATTCAGTACTTC. The whole variable domain, filled in from reference TRBV18 and TRBJ2-4, reads NAGVMQNPRHLVRRRGQEARLRCSPMKGHSHVYWYRQLPEEGLKFMVYLQKENIIDESGMPKERFSAEFPKEGPSILRIQQVVRGDSAAYFCASSPPGLAGGLKNIQYFGAGTRLSVL.

This clone occurred a few times. The chain is built from TRBV12-5 and TRBJ2-3; D gene ambiguous. This CDR3 is 14 amino acids long. Germline lookup yields CDR1 LGHNT and CDR2 FRNRAP. The V end was cut by 6 bases, the J end by 4 bases, with 14 bases between. This CDR3 reads CASGSPNLADTQYF. CDR3 DNA sequence: TGTGCTAGTGGATCTCCGAATCTTGCAGATACGCAGTATTTT.

This rearrangement joins TRBV4-2 to TRBJ2-3; TRBD1 matches at 12 bases. The V and J ends lost 4 bases and 4 bases, in that order; junction bases with no gene match: 6. This CDR3 spans 16 amino acids. Per the germline V gene, CDR1 is LGHNA and CDR2 is YNFKEQ. Here the CDR3 DNA reads TGTGCCAGCAGCCGCCCGGGACAGGGGGCGTCAGATACGCAGTATTTT. It specifies CASSRPGQGASDTQYF.

The V call is TRBV5-1, the J call TRBJ1-4, with D possibly TRBD1 on 5 matching bases. The V end lost 3 bases, the J end lost 5 bases, and 29 bases lay between the germline ends. Germline-derived CDR1 and CDR2 are SGHRS and YFSETQ. The CDR3 covers 20 residues. CDR3 in amino acids: CASSSNFRDSPMVKNEKLFF. The DNA of the CDR3 is TGCGCCAGCAGCTCCAATTTTCGGGACTCCCCAATGGTAAAGAATGAAAAACTGTTTTTT.

In DNA, the CDR3 is TGCGCCAGCAGCTTGGCTAGCGGATTGTACAATGAGCAGTTCTTC. This sequence encodes CASSLASGLYNEQFF. The chain joins TRBV5-1 to TRBJ2-1; 7 positions match TRBD2. The CDR3 covers 15 residues. The trim removed 0 bases at V and 4 bases at J, leaving 4 bases unmatched. Germline CDR1 and CDR2: SGHRS and YFSETQ.

The rearrangement links TRBV6-1 to TRBJ1-2; D is ambiguous. The CDR3 sequence is 13 residues long. Deletions cut 5 bases from V and 8 bases from J, with 15 bases between. Germline V gene lookup returns CDR1 MNHNS and CDR2 SASEGT. The CDR3 protein is CASSLSMSDGYTF. DNA of the CDR3: TGTGCCAGCAGTCTAAGCATGTCGGACGGCTACACCTTC.

The chain recombines TRBV9 with TRBJ2-3; a possible D gene is TRBD1 (5 bases). Trimming pared 0 bases from V and 2 bases from J, leaving 10 bases between. There are 15 residues in the CDR3. Germline-derived CDR1 and CDR2 are SGDLS and YYNGEE. The CDR3 bases are TGTGCCAGCAGCGTAGCTTTACAGGCCACAGATACGCAGTATTTT. This codes for CASSVALQATDTQYF. The variable domain in full, with the rest retrieved from reference TRBV9 and TRBJ2-3, is DSGVTQTPKHLITATGQRVTLRCSPRSGDLSVYWYQQSLDQGLQFLIQYYNGEERAKGNILERFSAQQFPDLHSELNLSSLELGDSALYFCASSVALQATDTQYFGPGTRLTVL.

This chain joins TRBV11-2 and TRBJ2-1; D unresolved. The germline gives CDR1 SGHAT, CDR2 FQNNGV. The V gene lost 10 bases and the J gene lost 2 bases, with 15 bases spanning the gap. The CDR3 totals 14 residues. The CDR3 DNA follows: TGTGCCACCTCCTTCGGTCCGGCCTACAATGAGCAGTTCTTC. Encoded protein: CATSFGPAYNEQFF.

This clone occurred a few times. The chain employs TRBV5-1 and TRBJ2-3, with D tentatively TRBD2 (6 bases). V shed 2 bases and J shed 5 bases, with 18 bases lying between them. The germline gives CDR1 SGHRS, CDR2 YFSETQ. The CDR3 totals 16 residues. The DNA of the CDR3 is TGCGCCAGCAGCTTTCTCGGGAGCGTTCCCCAAGATACGCAGTATTTT. This codes for CASSFLGSVPQDTQYF.

The gene calls are TRBV18 and TRBJ2-1; the D gene is possibly TRBD2 (5 bases). Germline V gene sequence: CDR1 KGHSH, CDR2 LQKENI. V was cut by 0 bases and J by 10 bases, with 13 bases left in between. CDR3 length equals 14 residues. CDR3 amino acids: CASSPPNSGTEQFF. The DNA for the CDR3 is TGTGCCAGCTCACCACCGAATTCGGGAACGGAGCAGTTCTTC.

In its sample, this clone was seen a few times. V usage is TRBV10-3 and J usage is TRBJ1-2, with 9 bases matching TRBD1. Germline CDR1 ENHRY, CDR2 SYGVKD. CDR3 length: 18 amino acids. V shed 2 bases and J 8 bases; nucleotides not matched to a gene: 18. The CDR3, as DNA: TGTGCCATCAGTGAGCCGGGACAGGGAGAGGGGCTTCATGACGGCTACACCTTC. This gives the protein CAISEPGQGEGLHDGYTF.

The chain uses TRBV5-4 and TRBJ2-2; 12 bases are shared with TRBD1. CDR3 size: 15 residues. Germline V gives CDR1 SGHNT, CDR2 YYREEE (reference sequence). V was clipped by 7 bases and J by 6 bases; unmatched bases: 7. CDR3 bases: TGTGCCAGCGGTTCCGGGACAGGGGGCCCCGGGGAGCTGTTTTTT. This translates into CASGSGTGGPGELFF.